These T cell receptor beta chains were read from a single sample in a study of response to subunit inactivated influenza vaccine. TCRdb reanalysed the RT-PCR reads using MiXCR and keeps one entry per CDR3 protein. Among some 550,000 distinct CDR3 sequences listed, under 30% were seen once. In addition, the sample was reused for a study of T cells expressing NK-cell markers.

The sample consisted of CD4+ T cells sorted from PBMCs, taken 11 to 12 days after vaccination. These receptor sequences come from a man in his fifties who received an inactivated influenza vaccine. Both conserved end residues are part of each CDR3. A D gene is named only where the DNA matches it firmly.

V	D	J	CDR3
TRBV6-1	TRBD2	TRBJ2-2	CASSLSAGTGELFF
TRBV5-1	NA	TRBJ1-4	CASSDQGRANEKLVF
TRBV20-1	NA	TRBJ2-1	CSARTGNAYNEQFF
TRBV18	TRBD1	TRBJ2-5	CASSRSTGIKGETQYF
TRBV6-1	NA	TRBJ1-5	CASSEGLTVQGWAQPQHF
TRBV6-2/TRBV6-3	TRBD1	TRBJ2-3	CASTPRQGYTDTQYF
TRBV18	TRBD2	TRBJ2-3	CASSQAAGGPYTQYF
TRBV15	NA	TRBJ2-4	CATSSGGGENIQYF
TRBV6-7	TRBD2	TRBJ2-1	CASSYSTKGSGSGGNEQFF
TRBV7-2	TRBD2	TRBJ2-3	CASSTLAGFTSTDTQYF
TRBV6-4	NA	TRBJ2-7	CASSDLRLRTDEQYF
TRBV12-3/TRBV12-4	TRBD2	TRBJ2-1	CASSRMVASGRLFNEQFF
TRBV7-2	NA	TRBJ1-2	CASSTGGTLGYTF
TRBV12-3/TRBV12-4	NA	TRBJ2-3	CASSSSTGGGKMQYF
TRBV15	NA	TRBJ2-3	CATSRDWADTQYF
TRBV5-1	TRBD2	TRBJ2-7	CASSLASGAYEQYF
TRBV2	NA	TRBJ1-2	CASSEEGDGYTF
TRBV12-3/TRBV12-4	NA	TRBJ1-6	CASSTTTEYSPLHF
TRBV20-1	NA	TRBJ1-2	CSARGSNYGYTF
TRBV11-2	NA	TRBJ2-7	CASSLRSTSYEQYF
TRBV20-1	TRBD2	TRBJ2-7	CSARNGGSYEQYF
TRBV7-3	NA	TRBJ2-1	CASSLEDRDDEQFF
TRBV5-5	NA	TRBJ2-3	CASSPPGRRSTDTQYF
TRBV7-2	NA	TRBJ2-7	CASSRGEAYEQYF
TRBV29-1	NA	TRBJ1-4	CSVARQFNEKLFF
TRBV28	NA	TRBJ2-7	CASTGLFGYYEQYF
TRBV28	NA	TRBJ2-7	CASTTPSIYEQYF